The following is a TCR beta chain sequence with its context. Primers included in the PCR were 60 Vbeta and 13 Jbeta primers. Assay used: immunoSEQ multiplex PCR; TCRdb lists only in-frame clones, some missing. The table lists some 140,000 clones, about two thirds of them singletons. The data were obtained in a study of cytomegalovirus exposure and HLA in healthy donors. The CDR3 runs 17 residues. CDR1 SGHRS and CDR2 YFSETQ come from the germline V gene. The V and J ends lost 2 bases and 4 bases respectively, with 21 bases between them. The clonotype was recovered from a man aged 50 to 60 in good health and CMV-seropositive. Sequencing input: PBMCs. The J gene is TRBJ2-5, the V gene TRBV5-1, with a weak D call TRBD1 (6 bases). As DNA, the CDR3 is TGCGCCAGCAGCTTACCGAGCGGCGGACAGACAACAGAGACCCAGTACTTC. Translating gives CASSLPSGGQTTETQYF.